The sequence of this T cell receptor beta chain was determined in a study of neoadjuvant anti-PD-1 for oral cavity cancer (TCRdb year 2021). In the study overall: Three to four biweekly doses of nivolumab at 3 mg/kg were mostly administered to patients before curative-intent surgical resection. Patients who did not progress were given a fourth nivolumab dose at about day 43 and had definitive surgical resection on days 50-56. Under RECIST 1.1, patients with complete response, partial response or stable disease were classed as responders, and patients with progression were classed as non-responders. The parent correlative cohort included 11 to 13 patients, with an approximately 34% response rate. What the authors observed across the whole study: Only a few patients per response group were included in the TCR analyses, and the authors called for validation in larger cohorts. Higher pretreatment blood Treg/Th17 ratios correlated with higher pretreatment blood TCRbeta clonality and lower post-treatment tumor TCRbeta clonality. After neoadjuvant nivolumab, non-responders showed significantly higher T cell clonality (Gini index) in PBMCs than responders did.

The time point label for this specimen denotes: before neoadjuvant nivolumab. Patients were newly diagnosed with stage II-IVA oral cavity squamous cell carcinoma and had received no prior systemic or radiation treatment. The cohort consisted of patients with HPV-negative, locally advanced oral cavity squamous cell carcinoma. No culture maintenance or expansion was done, as the peripheral blood mononuclear cells went straight to analysis. Samples came from a longitudinal correlative study of a single-arm phase II trial of neoadjuvant nivolumab in oral cavity squamous cell carcinoma. Genomic DNA-based TCRbeta sequencing was performed on subject-matched pre- and post-treatment PBMCs and tumors from three responders and three non-responders. Peripheral blood mononuclear cells were collected before nivolumab treatment and were collected again after treatment, at the time of surgery. The Maxwell RSC DNA from Cells kit was used to extract genomic DNA from PBMCs.

For deep sequencing of PBMC libraries, mostly 480 ng of input genomic DNA was used, and six replicates were run per sample. Following the manufacturer's instructions, the team built TCRbeta libraries using the immunoSEQ hsTCRbeta kit. The completed libraries were mixed into a single pool at 3 nM, then sequenced with an Illumina NovaSeq 6000 S4 flow cell. The authors processed their data as follows. The immunoSEQ Analyzer was used for raw data preprocessing and quality control. The analysis was limited to productive rearrangements, and each clonotype was defined by a unique CDR3 amino acid sequence. Repertoire clonality was estimated as the Gini-Simpson index, which was calculated using the R package tcR. Gini indices were compared with Student's t test, and associations with tumor size change were assessed by Pearson correlation. The table comes from immuneACCESS by way of TCRdb, which keeps in-frame sequences with V and J called. Part of the clones is missing from these tables; in studies checked, under half for an unresolved V gene and the rest for unknown reasons. Clonal size and the V and J genes are those of that table, whereas D and trimming came from the DNA. A total of about 15,000 clones appear in this sample, less than 80% of them only once. Roughly 2.8% of the sample lies in the top ten.

In the case of this clone: Its antigen is unknown. No much larger clone exists at a distance of one base, and base qualities are not known.

CDR1 SNHLY and CDR2 FYNNEI are derived from the germline V gene. The CDR3 measures 13 amino acids from cysteine to phenylalanine. Only CDR3 DNA remains: 39 bases, in frame from the first base. V loses 5 bases of germline sequence and J loses 9 bases, and the interval between the two ends is 17 bases. The sample in question was PBMCs, obtained before nivolumab (anti-PD-1) treatment. This chain is built from TRBV2 and TRBJ2-7; the best D guess is TRBD1, with 6 bases matching. The TCR originated in a person between 40 and 80 years old with oral cavity squamous cell carcinoma. The sequence in DNA is TGTGCCAGCAGTTCCGTCGGGGACATCTGGCAGTACTTC. Translated, it reads CASSSVGDIWQYF.